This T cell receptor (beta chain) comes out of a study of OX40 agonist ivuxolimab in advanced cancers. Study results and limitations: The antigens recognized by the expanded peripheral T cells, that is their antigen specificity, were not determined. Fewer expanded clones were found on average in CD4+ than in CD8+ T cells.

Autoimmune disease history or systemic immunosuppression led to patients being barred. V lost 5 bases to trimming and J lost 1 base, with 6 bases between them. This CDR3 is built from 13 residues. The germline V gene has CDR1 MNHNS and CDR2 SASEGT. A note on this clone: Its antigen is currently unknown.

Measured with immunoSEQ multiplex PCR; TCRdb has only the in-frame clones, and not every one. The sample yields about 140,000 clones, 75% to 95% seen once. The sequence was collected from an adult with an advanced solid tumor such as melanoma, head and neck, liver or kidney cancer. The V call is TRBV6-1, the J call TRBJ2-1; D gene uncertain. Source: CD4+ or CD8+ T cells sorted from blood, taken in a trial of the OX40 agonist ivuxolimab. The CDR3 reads CASSQGSYNEQFF. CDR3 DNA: TGTGCCAGCAGTCAAGGGTCCTACAATGAGCAGTTCTTC.